This is a list of T cell receptor beta chains from one sample in a study of cytomegalovirus exposure and HLA in healthy donors. Sequencing was performed with immunoSEQ multiplex PCR; in TCRdb, only in-frame clones are kept and a portion is missing. In the table there are 220,000 or so clones, 75% to 90% of which are singletons. What was sequenced was PBMCs. These receptors came from a woman aged 25 to 39 in good health and CMV-seropositive. The CDR3 runs from the conserved cysteine through the conserved F or W. The order of the fields is V gene, J gene, clone size, D gene, CDR3 protein, CDR3 DNA. D genes are given only for firm matches. Not every row has a clone size; where given, it reads once, few, many or a size class.

v_call: TRBV28; j_call: TRBJ1-2; clone_size: -; d_call: -; cdr3_aa: CASSTNLRGYTF; cdr3_nt: TGTGCCAGCAGCACGAATCTGCGTGGCTACACCTTC
v_call: TRBV19; j_call: TRBJ2-2; clone_size: -; d_call: TRBD1; cdr3_aa: CASSFRTGGTTGELFF; cdr3_nt: TGTGCCAGTAGTTTTCGGACAGGGGGGACGACCGGGGAGCTGTTTTTT
v_call: TRBV5-6; j_call: TRBJ2-7; clone_size: -; d_call: TRBD2; cdr3_aa: CASSGGLAGISNEQYF; cdr3_nt: TGTGCCAGCAGCGGGGGACTAGCGGGAATTTCTAACGAGCAGTACTTC
v_call: TRBV27; j_call: TRBJ2-7; clone_size: -; d_call: -; cdr3_aa: CASSSRTASYEQYF; cdr3_nt: TGTGCCAGCAGTTCACGGACAGCCTCCTACGAGCAGTACTTC
v_call: TRBV27; j_call: TRBJ2-7; clone_size: -; d_call: TRBD1; cdr3_aa: CASRRGQGAYHEQYF; cdr3_nt: TGTGCCAGCAGAAGGGGACAGGGGGCGTATCACGAGCAGTACTTC
v_call: TRBV30; j_call: TRBJ1-3; clone_size: few; d_call: -; cdr3_aa: CAWSQGLPGNTIYF; cdr3_nt: TGTGCCTGGAGTCAGGGGCTCCCTGGAAACACCATATATTTT
v_call: TRBV30; j_call: TRBJ2-1; clone_size: -; d_call: -; cdr3_aa: CAWSVRGGHKGFF; cdr3_nt: TGTGCCTGGAGTGTTAGGGGGGGACATAAGGGGTTCTTC
v_call: TRBV2; j_call: TRBJ1-2; clone_size: -; d_call: -; cdr3_aa: CASTDGEGGYTF; cdr3_nt: TGTGCCAGCACTGATGGAGAGGGTGGCTACACCTTC
v_call: TRBV10-3; j_call: TRBJ2-6; clone_size: -; d_call: -; cdr3_aa: CAISDSASGANVLTF; cdr3_nt: TGTGCCATCAGTGACAGCGCCTCTGGGGCCAACGTCCTGACTTTC
v_call: TRBV19; j_call: TRBJ2-7; clone_size: -; d_call: TRBD1; cdr3_aa: CASSKGQYSLYEQYF; cdr3_nt: TGTGCCAGTAGTAAGGGACAGTATTCACTCTACGAGCAGTACTTC
v_call: TRBV4-3; j_call: TRBJ2-3; clone_size: -; d_call: -; cdr3_aa: CASSQDHLSSLITDTQYF; cdr3_nt: TGCGCCAGCAGCCAAGATCATCTTAGCTCGTTAATCACAGATACGCAGTATTTT
v_call: TRBV5-1; j_call: TRBJ2-6; clone_size: -; d_call: -; cdr3_aa: CASSLGSYSGANVLTF; cdr3_nt: TGCGCCAGCAGCTTAGGATCATACTCTGGGGCCAACGTCCTGACTTTC
v_call: TRBV2; j_call: TRBJ1-2; clone_size: -; d_call: TRBD1; cdr3_aa: CASSGTGGYYGYTF; cdr3_nt: TGTGCCAGCAGCGGTACAGGGGGTTACTATGGCTACACCTTC
v_call: TRBV9; j_call: TRBJ1-1; clone_size: -; d_call: -; cdr3_aa: CASSVAPLWDTEAFF; cdr3_nt: TGTGCCAGCAGCGTAGCTCCTCTTTGGGACACTGAAGCTTTCTTT
v_call: TRBV4-3; j_call: TRBJ1-1; clone_size: -; d_call: -; cdr3_aa: CASSQVAVGTEAFF; cdr3_nt: TGCGCCAGCAGCCAAGTCGCAGTCGGCACTGAAGCTTTCTTT
v_call: TRBV5-1; j_call: TRBJ1-1; clone_size: once; d_call: -; cdr3_aa: CASSPLTSMNTEAFF; cdr3_nt: TGCGCCAGCAGCCCCTTAACGTCGATGAACACTGAAGCTTTCTTT
v_call: TRBV27; j_call: TRBJ2-1; clone_size: once; d_call: -; cdr3_aa: CASSLRTYNEQFF; cdr3_nt: TGTGCCAGCAGCCTTAGGACCTACAATGAGCAGTTCTTC
v_call: TRBV28; j_call: TRBJ2-7; clone_size: -; d_call: TRBD2; cdr3_aa: CASSLDQAWTSGRAMDF; cdr3_nt: TGTGCCAGCAGTTTAGACCAGGCTTGGACTAGCGGGAGGGCCATGGACTTC
v_call: TRBV7-2; j_call: TRBJ1-5; clone_size: -; d_call: TRBD1; cdr3_aa: CASSVQGEPQHF; cdr3_nt: TGTGCCAGCAGCGTACAGGGGGAGCCCCAGCATTTT
v_call: TRBV6-1; j_call: TRBJ2-7; clone_size: once; d_call: TRBD1; cdr3_aa: CASDRTGVDYEQYF; cdr3_nt: TGTGCCAGCGATCGCACAGGGGTAGACTACGAGCAGTACTTC